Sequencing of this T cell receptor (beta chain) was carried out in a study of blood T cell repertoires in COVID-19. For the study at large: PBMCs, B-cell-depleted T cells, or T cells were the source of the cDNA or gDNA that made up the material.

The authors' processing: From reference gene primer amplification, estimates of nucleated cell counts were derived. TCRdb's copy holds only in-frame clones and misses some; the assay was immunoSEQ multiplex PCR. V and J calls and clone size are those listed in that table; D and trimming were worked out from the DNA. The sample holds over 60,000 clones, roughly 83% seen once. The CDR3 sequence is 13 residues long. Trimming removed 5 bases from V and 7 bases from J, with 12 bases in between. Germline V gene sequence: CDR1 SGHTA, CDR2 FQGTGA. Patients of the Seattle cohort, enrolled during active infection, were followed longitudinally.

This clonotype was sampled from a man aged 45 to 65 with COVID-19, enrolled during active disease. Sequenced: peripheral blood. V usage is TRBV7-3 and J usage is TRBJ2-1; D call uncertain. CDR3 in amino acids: CASSPAFENEQFF. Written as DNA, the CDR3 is TGTGCCAGCAGCCCCGCCTTCGAGAATGAGCAGTTCTTC.